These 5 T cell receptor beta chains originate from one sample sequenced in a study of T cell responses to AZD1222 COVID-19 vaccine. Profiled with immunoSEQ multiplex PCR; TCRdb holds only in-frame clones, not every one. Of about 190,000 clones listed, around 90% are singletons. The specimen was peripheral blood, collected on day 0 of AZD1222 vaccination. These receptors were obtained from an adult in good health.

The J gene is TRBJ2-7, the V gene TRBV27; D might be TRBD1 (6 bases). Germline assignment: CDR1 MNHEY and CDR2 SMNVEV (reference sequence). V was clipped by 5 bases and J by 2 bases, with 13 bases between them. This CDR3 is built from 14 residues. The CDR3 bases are TGTGCCAGCAGTCCGTCCGGACAGCCCTACGAGCAGTACTTC. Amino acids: CASSPSGQPYEQYF.

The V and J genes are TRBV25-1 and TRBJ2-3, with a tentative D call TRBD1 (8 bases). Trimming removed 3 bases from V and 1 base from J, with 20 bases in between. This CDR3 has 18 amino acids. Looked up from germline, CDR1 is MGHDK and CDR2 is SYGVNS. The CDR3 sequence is CASSDSSPTGGGTDTQYF. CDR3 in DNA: TGTGCCAGCAGTGACTCGTCCCCTACAGGGGGGGGCACAGATACGCAGTATTTT.

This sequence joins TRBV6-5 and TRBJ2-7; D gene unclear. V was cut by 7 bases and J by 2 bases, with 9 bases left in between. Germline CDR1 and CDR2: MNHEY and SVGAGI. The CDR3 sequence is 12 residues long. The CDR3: CASNKGAYEQYF. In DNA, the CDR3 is TGTGCCAGCAATAAGGGCGCCTACGAGCAGTACTTC.

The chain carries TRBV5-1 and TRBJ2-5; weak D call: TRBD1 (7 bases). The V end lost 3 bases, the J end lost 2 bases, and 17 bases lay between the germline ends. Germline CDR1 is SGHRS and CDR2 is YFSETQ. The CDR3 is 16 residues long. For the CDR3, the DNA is TGCGCCAGCAGCTCCAGACAGGGAGGAGTTCAAGAGACCCAGTACTTC. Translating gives CASSSRQGGVQETQYF. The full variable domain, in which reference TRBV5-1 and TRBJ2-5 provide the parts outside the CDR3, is KAGVTQTPRYLIKTRGQQVTLSCSPISGHRSVSWYQQTPGQGLQFLFEYFSETQRNKGNFPGRFSGRQFSNSRSEMNVSTLELGDSALYLCASSSRQGGVQETQYFGPGTRLLVL.

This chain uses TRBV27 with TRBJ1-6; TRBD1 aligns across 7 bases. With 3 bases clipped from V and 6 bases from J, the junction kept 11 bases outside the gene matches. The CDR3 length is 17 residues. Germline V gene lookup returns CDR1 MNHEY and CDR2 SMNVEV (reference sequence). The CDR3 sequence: CASSLRLGQPFNSPLHF. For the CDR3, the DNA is TGTGCCAGCAGTTTGCGCTTGGGACAGCCTTTTAATTCACCCCTCCACTTT.